This T cell receptor beta chain was identified in a study of cytomegalovirus exposure and HLA in healthy donors. Study results and caveats: Researchers counted about 150 TCR beta chains as cytomegalovirus-associated.

Generated by immunoSEQ multiplex PCR, the TCRdb table keeps only in-frame clones and is missing some. The table records about 130,000 clones, 90% of them present only once. The CDR3 covers 16 residues. V shed 2 bases and J 6 bases; nucleotides not matched to a gene: 12. Germline CDR1 is MNHEY and CDR2 is SVGAGI. About this clone itself: The antigen is unknown.

V usage is TRBV6-5 and J usage is TRBJ1-2, with 7 bases that match TRBD1. Specimen: PBMCs. The receptor was derived from a woman aged 30 to 39 in good health and CMV-seropositive. For the CDR3, the DNA is TGTGCCAGCAGTTACGGCAGGGGGAGGTCGTCTGATGGCTACACCTTC. Its protein product is CASSYGRGRSSDGYTF.